This is a list of T cell receptor beta chains from one sample in a study of cytomegalovirus exposure and HLA in healthy donors. The protocol was immunoSEQ multiplex PCR, while the TCRdb copy is restricted to in-frame clones and leaves out a portion. Of 140,000 to 150,000 clones in the sample, less than 10% were seen once. Material: PBMCs. The origin of the receptors is a male donor in good health and CMV-seronegative. The CDR3 runs from the conserved cysteine through the conserved F or W.

len: 15
v_gene: TRBV5-1
CDR3aa: CASSPGLAGLETQYF

len: 15
v_gene: TRBV19
CDR3aa: CASSTGGTILYEQYF

len: 14
v_gene: TRBV10-2
CDR3aa: CASSEEVLLKGYTF

len: 12
v_gene: TRBV19
CDR3aa: CASSATDYEQYF

len: 14
v_gene: TRBV7-3
CDR3aa: CASRKGVNTGELFF

len: 15
v_gene: TRBV19
CDR3aa: CASSPMRGWLGEQYF

len: 16
v_gene: TRBV7-9
CDR3aa: CASSWPGAGGDSPLHF

len: 14
v_gene: TRBV27
CDR3aa: CASSLSGQHYEQYF

len: 16
v_gene: TRBV5-1
CDR3aa: CASSSSTDSMNTEAFF

len: 15
v_gene: TRBV4-2
CDR3aa: CASSQGGTSGNEQFF

len: 15
v_gene: TRBV4-1
CDR3aa: CASSQAARRGYEQYF

len: 15
v_gene: TRBV19
CDR3aa: CASSTLRAAGNTIYF

len: 14
v_gene: TRBV7-2
CDR3aa: CASSPGTGRTEAFF

len: 14
v_gene: TRBV27
CDR3aa: CASSSAMWQGTPYF

len: 15
v_gene: TRBV28
CDR3aa: CASSRKPGEVRSYTF

len: 15
v_gene: TRBV27
CDR3aa: CASSPLGQGAGEQYF

len: 14
v_gene: TRBV7-9
CDR3aa: CASSFGSGANVLTF

len: 17
v_gene: TRBV27
CDR3aa: CASSITGTGGVNTEAFF

len: 14
v_gene: TRBV28
CDR3aa: CASSRDNTNEKLFF

len: 16
v_gene: TRBV25-1
CDR3aa: CASSELTGSRNTEAFF

len: 16
v_gene: TRBV4-3
CDR3aa: CASSQERGGDYNEQFF

len: 14
v_gene: TRBV19
CDR3aa: CASSIDRNNQPQHF

len: 13
v_gene: TRBV10-3
CDR3aa: CAITRDNGNTIYF

len: 14
v_gene: TRBV7-2
CDR3aa: CASSLVALTYEQYF

len: 14
v_gene: TRBV11-2
CDR3aa: CASSFGGAFTEAFF

len: 15
v_gene: TRBV4-2
CDR3aa: CASSQAPTGAYEQYF

len: 15
v_gene: TRBV19
CDR3aa: CASSMGPGSNTEAFF

len: 14
v_gene: TRBV27
CDR3aa: CASSLGGSRYEQYF

len: 14
v_gene: TRBV7-3
CDR3aa: CASSPGGAGNTIYF

len: 12
v_gene: TRBV28
CDR3aa: CASSLTVQKQFF

len: 16
v_gene: TRBV9
CDR3aa: CASSLRTGRSGNTIYF

len: 15
v_gene: TRBV5-6
CDR3aa: CASSLTGTGSYGYTF

len: 14
v_gene: TRBV19
CDR3aa: CASRSAVSYNEQFF

len: 12
v_gene: TRBV30
CDR3aa: CAWSVTENEQFF

len: 16
v_gene: TRBV5-4
CDR3aa: CASSYRTGGRYNEQFF

len: 20
v_gene: TRBV4-1
CDR3aa: CASSGGYPGLAGAFGYEQYF

len: 15
v_gene: TRBV11-2
CDR3aa: CASSLAGGRSYEQYF

len: 15
v_gene: TRBV15
CDR3aa: CATSTQGSSYNEQFF

len: 15
v_gene: TRBV30
CDR3aa: CAWSVSPSGKGTQYF

len: 14
v_gene: TRBV4-2
CDR3aa: CASSQEPRGDEQFF

len: 15
v_gene: TRBV6-5
CDR3aa: CASSKPRGSSYEQYF

len: 13
v_gene: TRBV28
CDR3aa: CASGGTGQETQYF

len: 16
v_gene: TRBV5-1
CDR3aa: CASSPGTSVYTGELFF

len: 15
v_gene: TRBV7-2
CDR3aa: CASSFLAGETYEQYF

len: 14
v_gene: TRBV27
CDR3aa: CASSFGDSTYEQYF

len: 15
v_gene: TRBV4-3
CDR3aa: CASSQETGRGEKLFF

len: 14
v_gene: TRBV19
CDR3aa: CASSIRDTNQPQHF

len: 15
v_gene: TRBV4-2
CDR3aa: CASSQAAESNYGYTF

len: 11
v_gene: TRBV7-9
CDR3aa: CASSFTYEQYF

len: 15
v_gene: TRBV6-5
CDR3aa: CASSLYTGTDYGYTF

len: 12
v_gene: TRBV6-6
CDR3aa: CAAVLGGTEAFF

len: 14
v_gene: TRBV6-5
CDR3aa: CASSYAGHTYEQYF

len: 11
v_gene: TRBV28
CDR3aa: CASNHNYDYTF